The 4 T cell receptor beta chains presented below share a single source sample, sequenced in a study of neoadjuvant anti-PD-1 for oral cavity cancer. Time point denoted: after neoadjuvant nivolumab, at surgical resection. Clones were sequenced by immunoSEQ multiplex PCR, and TCRdb holds only the in-frame ones, with some missing. The sample records some 70,000 clones, around 83% being singletons. The source material was PBMCs, sampled after nivolumab (anti-PD-1) treatment. The receptors come from a person between 40 and 85 years old with oral cavity squamous cell carcinoma.

The rearrangement joins TRBV5-1 to TRBJ2-1, with 7 bases identical to TRBD2. V trimming: 3 bases; J trimming: 7 bases; junction bases outside the gene matches: 19. The CDR3 has 18 amino acids. Germline V CDR1 and CDR2: SGHRS, YFSETQ. This CDR3 is CASSYGLGRLQQSNEQFF. CDR3 in DNA: TGCGCCAGCAGCTATGGACTAGGACGACTCCAACAGTCTAATGAGCAGTTCTTC.

This clone was counted between two and nine times. V usage is TRBV16 and J usage is TRBJ2-1; TRBD2 agrees at 12 bases. The trim removed 3 bases at V and 8 bases at J, leaving 5 bases unmatched. Per germline, CDR1 KGHSY and CDR2 FQNENV. The CDR3 runs to 15 residues. DNA for the CDR3: TGTGCCAGCAGCCAGACTAGCGGGAGTTTCGATGAGCAGTTCTTC. Protein sequence: CASSQTSGSFDEQFF.

The chain couples TRBV6-5 to TRBJ2-7; 9 nucleotides align to TRBD2. Germline-derived CDR1 and CDR2 are MNHEY and SVGAGI. This CDR3 has 16 residues. V dropped 0 bases and J dropped 4; count of bases not matched to a gene: 7. CDR3 protein: CASSYSMAGGEYEQYF. The CDR3 DNA follows: TGTGCCAGCAGTTACTCGATGGCGGGAGGGGAGTACGAGCAGTACTTC.

V usage is TRBV6-6 and J usage is TRBJ1-2, with D hard to call. V shed 0 bases and J shed 3 bases, with 11 bases lying between them. Germline lookup yields CDR1 MNHNY and CDR2 SVGAGI (reference sequence). The length of the CDR3 is 15 residues. The CDR3 DNA sequence: TGTGCCAGCAGTTACTCGATAACAGCCTACTATGGCTACACCTTC. As protein: CASSYSITAYYGYTF.